This entry features one T cell receptor (beta chain) sequence. Its specificity is not known. The data originate from a study of blood T cells in healthy people across ages. Germline assignment: CDR1 LGHNA and CDR2 YSLEER. The V gene lost 0 bases and the J gene lost 2 bases, with 10 bases spanning the gap. The CDR3 has 15 amino acids. Each donor's blood draw was ten milliliters of peripheral blood. The authors ran a second PCR of roughly 6 to 12 cycles using a sample-barcoded 5' primer and a J-beta primer mix. Unique molecular identifiers of 12 random nucleotides labeled each cDNA. Every individual sample yielded 2.5 million or more paired-end reads (each containing CDR3). TCRdb itself ran the 5' RACE reads through MiXCR, one entry per CDR3 protein. The table records about 1.8 million distinct CDR3 sequences, about 50% of them present only once. Study-wide findings and caveats: Naive CD4+ cell counts and diversity both ran higher in long-lived than in aged donors.

Sequencing was done on a sample of blood. The source is a middle-aged woman in good health. The chain recombines TRBV4-3 with TRBJ1-2; D is undetermined. The DNA for the CDR3 is TGCGCCAGCAGCCAAGAAGTCGCCAGCAACTATGGCTACACCTTC. This sequence encodes CASSQEVASNYGYTF.